Shown below are 25 T cell receptor beta chains from a single sample sequenced in a study of T cells in Graves' hyperthyroidism and ophthalmopathy. From RNA transcripts, TCR beta CDR3 regions were amplified. Primed by the HTBI set, a first-round RT-PCR was run on the TCR CDR3. TCRdb reprocessed the multiplex PCR reads via MiXCR and lists one record per CDR3 protein. Here the sample spans about 680,000 distinct CDR3 sequences, 30% to 40% being singletons. Sequenced sample: blood. The receptors were gathered from a middle-aged woman with Graves' hyperthyroidism.

This clonotype was observed many times. The chain has TRBV6-5 and TRBJ2-5, with D possibly called TRBD1 or TRBD2 (5 bases each). The germline V gene encodes CDR1 MNHEY and CDR2 SVGAGI. This CDR3 contains 13 residues. V was pared by 6 bases and J by 2 bases, with 10 bases between. For the CDR3, the DNA is TGTGCCAGCAGCTCGGGACGACAAGAGACCCAGTACTTC. Translated: CASSSGRQETQYF.

This clonotype was observed a handful of times. The chain links TRBV19 to TRBJ1-1; TRBD1 might be the D (6 bases). Germline CDR1 reads LNHDA; CDR2 reads SQIVND (reference sequence). The CDR3 has 16 residues. Trimming removed 5 bases from V and 5 bases from J, with 21 bases in between. The CDR3 reads CASSPPWGAIGTEAFF. CDR3 DNA sequence: TGTGCCAGTAGTCCCCCTTGGGGGGCGATCGGTACTGAAGCTTTCTTT. Together with reference TRBV19 and TRBJ1-1, the CDR3 gives the full variable domain: DGGITQSPKYLFRKEGQNVTLSCEQNLNHDAMYWYRQDPGQGLRLIYYSQIVNDFQKGDIAEGYSVSREKKESFPLTVTSAQKNPTAFYLCASSPPWGAIGTEAFFGQGTRLTVV.

There are a few counts of this clonotype. The genes are TRBV6-2 or TRBV6-3 and TRBJ1-5, with D possibly TRBD1 on 5 matching bases. The germline CDR1 and CDR2 sequences are MNHEY and SVGEGT. There are 15 residues in the CDR3. Between the trimmed V and J ends, which lost 7 bases and 0 bases, there was a span of 13 bases. CDR3 sequence: CASIAQGYSNQPQHF. The CDR3 DNA is TGTGCCAGCATTGCCCAGGGTTATAGCAATCAGCCCCAGCATTTT.

Notes on this clonotype: A junction boundary mismatches the germline segment, possibly from a read error. The chain uses TRBV10-3 and TRBJ1-2; no clear D gene. The germline V gene encodes CDR1 ENHRY and CDR2 SYGVKD. This CDR3 is 15 amino acids long. CDR3 sequence reads: CASSLGTASNYDYTF. As DNA, the CDR3 is TGTGCCAGCAGCTTAGGAACAGCCTCAAACTATGACTACACCTTC.

Here the CDR3 reads CAIEGQVYEQYF. CDR3 nucleotide sequence: TGTGCCATCGAGGGGCAGGTCTACGAGCAGTACTTC. The rearrangement joins TRBV10-3 to TRBJ2-7; the D call may be TRBD1 or TRBD2 (5 bases each). Per the germline V gene, CDR1 is ENHRY and CDR2 is SYGVKD. CDR3 length: 12 amino acids. Trimming left V 8 bases short and J 3 bases short, with 11 bases between.

To note about this clonotype: A read error may explain this, as a much larger clone is one base away. The CDR3 end shows no conserved phenylalanine or tryptophan, and so a read error is likely. The J gene is TRBJ2-5, the V gene TRBV11-1; D unclear. CDR1 is SGHAT, CDR2 FQDESV, per germline (reference sequence). The CDR3 has 12 amino acids. V lost 3 bases to trimming and J lost 4 bases, with 6 bases between them. The CDR3 loop is CASSFSPETQYS. CDR3 nucleotide sequence: TGTGCCAGCAGCTTTTCCCCAGAGACCCAGTACTCC.

This clonotype was found many times. The chain uses TRBV19 and TRBJ1-1, with D possibly being TRBD1 (5 bases). Germline V gene lookup returns CDR1 LNHDA and CDR2 SQIVND (reference sequence). The CDR3 runs to 13 residues. The ends were cut back, 7 bases at V and 4 bases at J, with 13 bases in the middle. The CDR3 here is CASTPGGSTEAFF. The CDR3 DNA is TGTGCCAGTACCCCGGGGGGGAGCACTGAAGCTTTCTTT.

Concerning this clonotype: The CDR3 carries no conserved terminal phenylalanine or tryptophan, so it likely arises from a read error. The DNA is left out, because the CDR3 cannot be placed on it with certainty; the CDR3 is given as TCRdb lists it. The chain has TRBV7-9 and TRBJ2-1; the table's D gene call, TRBD2, was not cross checked with the DNA. Ends included, the CDR3 has 9 residues. CDR1 is SEHNR, CDR2 FQNEAQ, per germline (reference sequence). CDR3 in amino acids: CASRYTGTS.

In the case of this clonotype: With a much larger clone just one base away, this may be a read error. This rearrangement joins TRBV7-9 to TRBJ1-2; 7 bases map to TRBD1. This CDR3 comprises 15 residues. Germline V gene data show CDR1 as SEHNR and CDR2 as FQNEAQ (reference sequence). The CDR3 region is CASSSGETGHYGCTF. In DNA form, the CDR3 reads TGTGCCAGCAGCTCAGGGGAGACAGGGCACTATGGCTGCACCTTC.

This clonotype was recorded many times. V is TRBV12-3 or TRBV12-4 and J is TRBJ1-4; weak D call: TRBD1 (5 bases). The CDR3 covers 14 residues. Trimming shortened V by 4 bases and J by 7 bases, and 13 bases separated the two germline ends. CDR3 sequence reads: CASSSPDGGEKLFF. CDR3 nucleotides: TGTGCCAGCAGTTCACCTGATGGGGGTGAAAAACTGTTTTTT.

Regarding this clonotype: A read error may explain this, as a much larger clone is one base away. V and J are TRBV7-2 and TRBJ1-3; D possibly corresponds to TRBD1 (6 bases). Germline CDR1 and CDR2: SGHTA and FQGNSA. This CDR3 region has 16 residues. The CDR3 bases are TGTGCCAGCAGCATACAGGGTCTCGGCTCTGGAAACGCCATATATTTT. Amino acid sequence: CASSIQGLGSGNAIYF.

The chain joins TRBV14 to TRBJ1-1; D unresolved. Trimming removed 4 bases from V and 1 base from J, with 13 bases in between. Germline values: CDR1 SGHDN, CDR2 FVKESK. The CDR3 sequence is 15 residues long. CDR3 region: CASSRGTRWNTEAFF. CDR3 bases: TGTGCCAGCAGCCGAGGAACGAGGTGGAACACTGAAGCTTTCTTT.

J is TRBJ1-5 and V is TRBV6-5, with TRBD1 identical over 10 bases. CDR3 length: 14 residues. The ends lost 4 bases at V and 7 bases at J; junction bases unmatched: 4. Germline V gene data show CDR1 as MNHEY and CDR2 as SVGAGI. CDR3 loop: CASSFGQGVQPQHF. The CDR3 bases are TGTGCCAGCAGTTTCGGACAGGGGGTCCAGCCCCAGCATTTT.

The V and J genes are TRBV4-3 and TRBJ2-2, with a possible D match to TRBD2 (6 bases). Trimming took 0 bases from V and 2 from J, leaving 10 bases between them. The CDR3 is 16 residues long. Germline CDR1 is LGHNA and CDR2 is YSLEER. Here the CDR3 reads CASSQDRGENTGELFF. Written as DNA, the CDR3 is TGCGCCAGCAGCCAAGATCGCGGGGAAAACACCGGGGAGCTGTTTTTT.

V is TRBV12-3 or TRBV12-4 and J is TRBJ1-4; TRBD1 matches at 7 bases. Unmatched junction bases numbered 11, after V lost 6 bases and J lost 4 bases. This CDR3 spans 16 amino acids. The DNA for the CDR3 is TGTGCCAGCAGCCCAGACAGGGCGATGGGTAATGAAAAACTGTTTTTT. Its protein is CASSPDRAMGNEKLFF.

The rearrangement links TRBV19 to TRBJ1-4, with D maybe TRBD1 (6 bases). CDR1 and CDR2 (germline): LNHDA, SQIVND (reference sequence). Trimming stripped 9 bases from V and 0 bases from J, with 17 bases between. CDR3 length: 16 residues. CDR3 amino acids: CASRDTGFATNEKLFF. CDR3 coding DNA: TGTGCCAGCCGGGACACCGGTTTCGCAACTAATGAAAAACTGTTTTTT.

This clonotype was counted many times. This chain links TRBV4-3 with TRBJ2-2; 9 bases match TRBD2. Trimming took 4 bases from V and 6 from J; bases not matched to a gene: 3. Germline CDR1 is LGHNA and CDR2 is YSLEER. This CDR3 comprises 14 residues. CDR3 residues: CASSPRTSAGELFF. The CDR3 DNA follows: TGCGCCAGCAGCCCTCGGACTAGCGCCGGGGAGCTGTTTTTT.

At least ten counts were recorded for this clonotype. The DNA for the CDR3 is TGTGCCAGCAGCCCGGACAGGGACTATGGCTACACCTTC. Protein product: CASSPDRDYGYTF. V usage is TRBV7-2 and J usage is TRBJ1-2, with 8 bases matching TRBD1. The CDR3 totals 13 residues. Losses at the gene ends were 5 bases for V and 3 bases for J; bases not matched to a gene: 2. Germline V gene data show CDR1 as SGHTA and CDR2 as FQGNSA.

The V call is TRBV7-2, the J call TRBJ2-5, with 13 bases identical to TRBD2. The J call may be wrong; the DNA end is better matched by TRBJ2-1. This CDR3 contains 16 residues. Per the germline V gene, CDR1 is SGHTA and CDR2 is FQGNSA. The CDR3, as DNA: TGTGCCAGCAGCTTATCGACCGGACTAGCGGGAGATGAGCAGTTCTTC. The encoded protein is CASSLSTGLAGDEQFF.

This clonotype has a handful of counts. The genes are TRBV4-3 and TRBJ1-1; D unresolved. V was shortened by 0 bases and J by 1 base, with 9 bases between the two germline ends. CDR3 length: 15 residues. Germline CDR1 LGHNA, CDR2 YSLEER. The CDR3 region has the DNA TGCGCCAGCAGCCAAGATGGGGTGACGAACACTGAAGCTTTCTTT. This encodes CASSQDGVTNTEAFF.

This clonotype was seen many times. The chain couples TRBV5-6 to TRBJ1-2; D possibly corresponds to TRBD1 (5 bases). Germline CDR1 is SGHDT and CDR2 is YYEEEE. The CDR3 runs to 12 residues. The ends were cut back, 3 bases at V and 8 bases at J, with 11 bases in the middle. CDR3 in amino acids: CASSSGTGGYTF. CDR3 DNA: TGTGCCAGCAGCTCCGGGACGGGCGGCTACACCTTC.

As regards this clonotype: This clone may be a read error of a much larger clone one base away. This sequence joins TRBV19 and TRBJ1-5; 7 bases line up with TRBD1. Germline CDR1 and CDR2: LNHDA and SQIVND (reference sequence). The CDR3 is 15 amino acids. The CDR3 protein is CASTELQGLRQLQHF. The CDR3 DNA reads as TGTGCCAGTACGGAACTACAGGGGTTAAGGCAGCTCCAGCATTTT. Full variable domain (rest looked up from reference TRBV19 and TRBJ1-5): DGGITQSPKYLFRKEGQNVTLSCEQNLNHDAMYWYRQDPGQGLRLIYYSQIVNDFQKGDIAEGYSVSREKKESFPLTVTSAQKNPTAFYLCASTELQGLRQLQHFGDGTRLSIL.

The V and J genes are TRBV6-5 and TRBJ1-6, with a possible D match to TRBD1 (5 bases). This CDR3 region has 14 residues. The germline CDR1 and CDR2 sequences are MNHEY and SVGAGI. V was shortened by 2 bases and J by 8 bases, with 10 bases between the two germline ends. Here the CDR3 DNA reads TGTGCCAGCAGTTACCGGGGGGGGGATTCACCCCTCCACTTT. Amino acid sequence: CASSYRGGDSPLHF.

This clonotype was seen a handful of times. The rearrangement links TRBV5-6 to TRBJ1-2; D might be TRBD1 (6 bases). CDR1 and CDR2 from the germline V gene are SGHDT and YYEEEE. CDR3 length: 17 amino acids. V gave up 4 bases and J gave up 4 bases, with 23 bases separating them. In DNA form, the CDR3 reads TGTGCCAGCAGCATCGCCTTCGAGGGACACGACCTCTATGGCTACACCTTC. Its protein is CASSIAFEGHDLYGYTF.

V usage is TRBV10-3 and J usage is TRBJ1-6; D gene ambiguous. The CDR3 totals 12 residues. Germline CDR1 and CDR2: ENHRY and SYGVKD. The CDR3 spells CARDGRNSPLHF. Written as DNA, the CDR3 is TGTGCTAGAGATGGCAGGAATTCACCCCTCCACTTT.